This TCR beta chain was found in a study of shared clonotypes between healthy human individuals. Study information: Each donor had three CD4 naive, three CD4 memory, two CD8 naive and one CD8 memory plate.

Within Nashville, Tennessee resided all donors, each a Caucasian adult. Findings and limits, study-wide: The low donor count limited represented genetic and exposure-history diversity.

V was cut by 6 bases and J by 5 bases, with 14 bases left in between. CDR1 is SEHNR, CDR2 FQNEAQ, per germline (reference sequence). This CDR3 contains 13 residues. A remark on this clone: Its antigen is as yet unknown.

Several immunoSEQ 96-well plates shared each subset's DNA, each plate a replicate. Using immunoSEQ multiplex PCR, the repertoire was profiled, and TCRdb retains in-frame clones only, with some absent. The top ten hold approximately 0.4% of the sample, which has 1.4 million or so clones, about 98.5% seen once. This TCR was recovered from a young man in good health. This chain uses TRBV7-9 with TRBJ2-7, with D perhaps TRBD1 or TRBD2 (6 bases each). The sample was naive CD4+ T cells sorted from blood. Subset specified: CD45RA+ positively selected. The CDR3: CASSPRRGDEQYF. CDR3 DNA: TGTGCCAGCAGTCCTAGGAGGGGGGACGAGCAGTACTTC.